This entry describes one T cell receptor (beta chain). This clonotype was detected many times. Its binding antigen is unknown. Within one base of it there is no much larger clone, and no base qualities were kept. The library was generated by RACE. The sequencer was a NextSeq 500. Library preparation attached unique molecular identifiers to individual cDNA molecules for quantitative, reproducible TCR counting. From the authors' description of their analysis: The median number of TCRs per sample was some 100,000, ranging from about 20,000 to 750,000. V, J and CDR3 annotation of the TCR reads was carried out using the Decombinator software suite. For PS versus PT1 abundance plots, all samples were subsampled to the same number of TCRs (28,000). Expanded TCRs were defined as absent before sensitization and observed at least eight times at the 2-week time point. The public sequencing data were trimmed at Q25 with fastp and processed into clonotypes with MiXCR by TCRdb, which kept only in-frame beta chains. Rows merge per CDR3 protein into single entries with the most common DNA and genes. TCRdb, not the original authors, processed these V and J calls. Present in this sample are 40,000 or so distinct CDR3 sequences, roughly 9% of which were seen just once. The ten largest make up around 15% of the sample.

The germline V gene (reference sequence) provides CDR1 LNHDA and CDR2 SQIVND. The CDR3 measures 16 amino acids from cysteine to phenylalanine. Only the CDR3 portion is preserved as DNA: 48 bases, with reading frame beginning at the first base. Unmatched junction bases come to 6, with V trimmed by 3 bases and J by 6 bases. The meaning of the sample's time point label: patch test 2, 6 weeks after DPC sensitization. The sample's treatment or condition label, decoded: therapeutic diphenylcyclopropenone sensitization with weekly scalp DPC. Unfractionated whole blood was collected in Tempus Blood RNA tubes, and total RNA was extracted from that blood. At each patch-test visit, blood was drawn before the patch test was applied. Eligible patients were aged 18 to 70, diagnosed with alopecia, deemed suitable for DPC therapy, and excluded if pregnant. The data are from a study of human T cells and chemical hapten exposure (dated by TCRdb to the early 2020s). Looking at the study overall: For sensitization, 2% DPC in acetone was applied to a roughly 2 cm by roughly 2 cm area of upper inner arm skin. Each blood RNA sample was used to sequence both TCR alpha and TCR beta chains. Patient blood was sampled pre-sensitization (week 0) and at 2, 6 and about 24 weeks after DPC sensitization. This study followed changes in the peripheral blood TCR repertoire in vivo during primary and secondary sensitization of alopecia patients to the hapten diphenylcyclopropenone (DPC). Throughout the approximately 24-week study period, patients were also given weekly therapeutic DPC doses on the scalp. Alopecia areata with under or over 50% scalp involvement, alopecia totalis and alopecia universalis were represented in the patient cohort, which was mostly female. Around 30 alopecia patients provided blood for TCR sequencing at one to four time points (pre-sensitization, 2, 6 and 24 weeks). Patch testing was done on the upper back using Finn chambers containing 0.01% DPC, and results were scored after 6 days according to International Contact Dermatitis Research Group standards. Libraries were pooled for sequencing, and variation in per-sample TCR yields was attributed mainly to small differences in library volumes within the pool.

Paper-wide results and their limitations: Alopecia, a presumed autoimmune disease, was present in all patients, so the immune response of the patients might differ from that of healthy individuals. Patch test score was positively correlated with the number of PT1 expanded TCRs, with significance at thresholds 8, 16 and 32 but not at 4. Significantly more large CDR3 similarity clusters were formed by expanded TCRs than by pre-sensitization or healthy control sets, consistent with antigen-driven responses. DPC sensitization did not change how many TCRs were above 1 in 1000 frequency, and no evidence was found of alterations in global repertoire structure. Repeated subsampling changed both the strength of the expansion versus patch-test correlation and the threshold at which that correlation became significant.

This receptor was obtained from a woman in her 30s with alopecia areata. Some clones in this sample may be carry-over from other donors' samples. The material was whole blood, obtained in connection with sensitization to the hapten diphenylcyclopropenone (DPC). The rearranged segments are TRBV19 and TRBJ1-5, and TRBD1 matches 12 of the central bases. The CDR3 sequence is CASSIPGTGGSQPQHF. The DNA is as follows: TGTGCCAGTAGTATCCCAGGGACAGGGGGCTCTCAGCCCCAGCATTTT.